This T cell receptor (beta chain) was sequenced in a study of spatial heterogeneity in lung cancer. Study-wide context: A unique TCR and UMI combination showed up more than ten times in raw reads, on average. Study results and caveats: Resection saw ubiquitous expanded tumor TCRs appear in blood more than follow-up did.

Germline V gene sequence: CDR1 MNHNY, CDR2 SVGAGI (reference sequence). The CDR3 extends over 14 amino acids. V lost 7 bases to trimming and J lost 8 bases; unmatched junction nucleotides: 10. TCRdb reprocessed the 5' RACE reads with MiXCR, giving one entry per CDR3 protein. This table holds about 17,000 distinct CDR3 sequences, 20% to 25% found once. This clonotype appeared a few times. Its specificity is not known. As for time point: sample taken at primary tumor resection. In each case, whole RNA from tumor, nontumor lung or frozen PBMC was sequenced unsorted. The cohort: 70 to 85 early-stage, untreated non-small cell lung cancer patients.

The chain recombines TRBV6-6 with TRBJ2-1, with 8 bases identical to TRBD1. The source was PBMCs, collected at surgery. The TCR sequence derives from a female donor with early-stage non-small cell lung cancer. The CDR3 sequence is CASNQDRVNDEQFF. CDR3 sequence (DNA): TGTGCCAGCAACCAGGACAGGGTGAATGATGAGCAGTTCTTC.